This T cell receptor (beta chain) was observed in a study of blood T cells in healthy people across ages. Study information: Researchers report that template switching captured about one barcoded beta molecule per two T cells. Study-wide findings and caveats: Observed TCR beta diversity per million T cells went down as age went up. This fall followed a roughly linear course with age. Since the PBMCs were unsorted, naive and antigen-experienced cells could not be conclusively compared.

Comments on this clonotype: The antigen is unknown.

The length of the CDR3 is 15 residues. V lost 6 bases and J lost 1; bases outside the gene matches: 6. PCR was performed a second time for roughly 7 to 12 cycles using a sample-barcoded 5' primer and a J-beta primer mix. There were at least 2.5 million CDR3-containing paired-end reads obtained from each sample. MiXCR was run by TCRdb on the 5' RACE reads, yielding one entry per CDR3 protein. The profile shows about 780,000 distinct CDR3 sequences, about 47% of them singletons. Material: blood. This rearrangement joins TRBV12-3 or TRBV12-4 to TRBJ2-7; TRBD2 matches 10 bases. The sequence was obtained from a man older than 75 in good health. The CDR3 spells CASSPGLAVSYEQYF. For the CDR3, the DNA is TGTGCCAGCAGCCCCGGACTAGCGGTGTCCTACGAGCAGTACTTC.